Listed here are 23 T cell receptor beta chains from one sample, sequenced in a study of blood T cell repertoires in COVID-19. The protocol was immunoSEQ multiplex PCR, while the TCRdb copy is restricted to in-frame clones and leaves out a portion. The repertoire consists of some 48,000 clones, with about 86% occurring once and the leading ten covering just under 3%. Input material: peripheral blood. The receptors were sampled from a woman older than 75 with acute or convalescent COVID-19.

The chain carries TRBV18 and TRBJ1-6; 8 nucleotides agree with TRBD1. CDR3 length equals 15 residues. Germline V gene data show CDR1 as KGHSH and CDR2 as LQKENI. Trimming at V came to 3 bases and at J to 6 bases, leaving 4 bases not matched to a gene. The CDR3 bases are TGTGCCAGCTCACCCGGGCAGGGGGCTAATTCACCCCTCCACTTT. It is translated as CASSPGQGANSPLHF.

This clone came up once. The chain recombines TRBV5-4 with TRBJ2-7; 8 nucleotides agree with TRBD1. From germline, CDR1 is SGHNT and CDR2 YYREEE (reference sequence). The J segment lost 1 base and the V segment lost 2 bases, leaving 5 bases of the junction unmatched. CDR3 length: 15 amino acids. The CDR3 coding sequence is TGTGCCAGCAGCTTTGGCGGGGACAGGTCCTACGAGCAGTACTTC. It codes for CASSFGGDRSYEQYF.

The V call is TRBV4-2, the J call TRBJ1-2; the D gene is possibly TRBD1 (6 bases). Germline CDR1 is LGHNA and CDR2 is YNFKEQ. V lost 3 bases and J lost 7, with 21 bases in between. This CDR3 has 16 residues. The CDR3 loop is CASSHLRGHSYFGYTF. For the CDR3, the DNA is TGTGCCAGCAGCCACCTCAGGGGCCACAGCTACTTTGGCTACACCTTC.

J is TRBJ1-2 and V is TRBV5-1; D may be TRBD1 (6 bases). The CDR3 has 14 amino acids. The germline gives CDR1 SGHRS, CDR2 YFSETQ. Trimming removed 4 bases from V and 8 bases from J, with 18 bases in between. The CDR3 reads CASSLEAGARGYTF. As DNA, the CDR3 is TGCGCCAGCAGCCTGGAGGCGGGGGCGCGAGGCTACACCTTC.

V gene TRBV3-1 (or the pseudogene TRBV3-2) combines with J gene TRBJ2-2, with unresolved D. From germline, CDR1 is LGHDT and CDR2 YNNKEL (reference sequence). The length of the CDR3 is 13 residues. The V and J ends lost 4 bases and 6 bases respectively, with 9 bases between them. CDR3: CASSPLAAGELFF. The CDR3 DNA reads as TGTGCCAGCAGCCCCTTGGCCGCCGGGGAGCTGTTTTTT.

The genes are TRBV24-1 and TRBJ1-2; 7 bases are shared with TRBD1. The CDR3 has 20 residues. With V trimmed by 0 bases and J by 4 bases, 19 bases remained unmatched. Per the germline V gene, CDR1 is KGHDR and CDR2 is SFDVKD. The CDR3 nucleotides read TGTGCCACCAGTGATTTGGAAGGCCCGGGCTTCGGACAGGACATCTATGGCTACACCTTC. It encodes CATSDLEGPGFGQDIYGYTF.

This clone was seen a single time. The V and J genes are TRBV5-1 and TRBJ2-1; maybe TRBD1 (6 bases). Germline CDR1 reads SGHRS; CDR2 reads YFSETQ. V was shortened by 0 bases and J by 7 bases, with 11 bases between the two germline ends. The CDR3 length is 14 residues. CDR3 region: CASSLGQVGNEQFF. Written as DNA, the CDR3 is TGCGCCAGCAGCTTGGGACAGGTTGGGAATGAGCAGTTCTTC.

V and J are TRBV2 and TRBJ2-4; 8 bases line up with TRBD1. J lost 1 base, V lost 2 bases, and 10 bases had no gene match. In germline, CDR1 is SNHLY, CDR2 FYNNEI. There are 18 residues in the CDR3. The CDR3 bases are TGTGCCAGCAGTGAAAGTACAGGGGGTTTGGGGGCCAAAAACATTCAGTACTTC. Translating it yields CASSESTGGLGAKNIQYF.

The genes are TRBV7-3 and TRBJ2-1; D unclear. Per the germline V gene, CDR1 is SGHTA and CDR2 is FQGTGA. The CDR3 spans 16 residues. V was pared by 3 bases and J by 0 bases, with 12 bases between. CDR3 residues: CASSFSGIRSYNEQFF. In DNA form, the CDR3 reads TGTGCCAGCAGCTTTTCAGGAATCCGCTCCTACAATGAGCAGTTCTTC.

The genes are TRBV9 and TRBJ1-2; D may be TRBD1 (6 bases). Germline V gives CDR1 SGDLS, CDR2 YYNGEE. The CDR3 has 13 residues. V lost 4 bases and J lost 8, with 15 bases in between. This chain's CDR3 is CASSPRAGEGYTF. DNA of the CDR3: TGTGCCAGCAGCCCCCGGGCAGGGGAAGGCTACACCTTC. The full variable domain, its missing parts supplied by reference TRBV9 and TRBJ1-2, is DSGVTQTPKHLITATGQRVTLRCSPRSGDLSVYWYQQSLDQGLQFLIQYYNGEERAKGNILERFSAQQFPDLHSELNLSSLELGDSALYFCASSPRAGEGYTFGSGTRLTVV.

This CDR3 is CASSVARTGRNYGYTF. The CDR3 bases are TGTGCCAGCAGCGTTGCCCGGACAGGGCGAAACTATGGCTACACCTTC. The chain carries TRBV9 and TRBJ1-2; 8 nucleotides align to TRBD1. Trimming cost V 2 bases and J 2 bases; bases outside gene matches: 8. The CDR3 is 16 amino acids. In germline, CDR1 is SGDLS, CDR2 YYNGEE.

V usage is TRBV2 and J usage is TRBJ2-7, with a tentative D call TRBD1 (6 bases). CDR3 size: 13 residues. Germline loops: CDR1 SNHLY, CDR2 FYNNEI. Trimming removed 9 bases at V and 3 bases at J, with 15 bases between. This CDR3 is CASSRQAHYEQYF. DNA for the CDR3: TGTGCCAGTTCTAGACAGGCGCACTACGAGCAGTACTTC.

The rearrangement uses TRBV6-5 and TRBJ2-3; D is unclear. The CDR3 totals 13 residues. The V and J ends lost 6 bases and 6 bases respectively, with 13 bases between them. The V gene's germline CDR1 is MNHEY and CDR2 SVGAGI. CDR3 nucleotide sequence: TGTGCCAGCAGGACGCCGGGTGGGGATACGCAGTATTTT. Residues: CASRTPGGDTQYF.

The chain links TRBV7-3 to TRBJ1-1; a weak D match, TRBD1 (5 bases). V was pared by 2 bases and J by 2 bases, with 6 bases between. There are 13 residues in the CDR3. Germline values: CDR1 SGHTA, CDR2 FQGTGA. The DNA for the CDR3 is TGTGCCAGCAGCTTAGGGGCTAACACTGAAGCTTTCTTT. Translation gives CASSLGANTEAFF.

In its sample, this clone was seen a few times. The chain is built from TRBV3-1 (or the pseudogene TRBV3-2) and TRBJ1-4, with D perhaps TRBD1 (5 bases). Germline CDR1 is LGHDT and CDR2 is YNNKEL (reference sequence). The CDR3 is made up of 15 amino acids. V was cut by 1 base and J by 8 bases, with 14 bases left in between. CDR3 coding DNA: TGTGCCAGCAGCCAAGTTGGAGGGTGGGGGGAAAAACTGTTTTTT. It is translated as CASSQVGGWGEKLFF.

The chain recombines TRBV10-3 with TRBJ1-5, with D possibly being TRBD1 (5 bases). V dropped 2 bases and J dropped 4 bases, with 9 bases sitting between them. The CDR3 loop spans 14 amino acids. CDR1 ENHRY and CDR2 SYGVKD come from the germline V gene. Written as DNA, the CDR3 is TGTGCCATCAGTGAGCAGGGTCGAAATCAGCCCCAGCATTTT. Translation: CAISEQGRNQPQHF.

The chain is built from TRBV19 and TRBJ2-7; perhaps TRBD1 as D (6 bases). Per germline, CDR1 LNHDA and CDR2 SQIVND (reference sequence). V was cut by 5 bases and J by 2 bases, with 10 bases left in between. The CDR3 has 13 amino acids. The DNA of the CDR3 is TGTGCCAGTAGTGGCAGGGGTCCCTACGAGCAGTACTTC. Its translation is CASSGRGPYEQYF. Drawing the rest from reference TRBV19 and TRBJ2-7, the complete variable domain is DGGITQSPKYLFRKEGQNVTLSCEQNLNHDAMYWYRQDPGQGLRLIYYSQIVNDFQKGDIAEGYSVSREKKESFPLTVTSAQKNPTAFYLCASSGRGPYEQYFGPGTRLTVT.

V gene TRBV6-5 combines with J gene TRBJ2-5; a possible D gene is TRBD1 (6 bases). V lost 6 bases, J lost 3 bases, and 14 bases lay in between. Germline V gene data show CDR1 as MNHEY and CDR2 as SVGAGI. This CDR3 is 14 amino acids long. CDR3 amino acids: CASSPWGTKETQYF. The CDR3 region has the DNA TGTGCCAGCAGCCCCTGGGGGACAAAAGAGACCCAGTACTTC.

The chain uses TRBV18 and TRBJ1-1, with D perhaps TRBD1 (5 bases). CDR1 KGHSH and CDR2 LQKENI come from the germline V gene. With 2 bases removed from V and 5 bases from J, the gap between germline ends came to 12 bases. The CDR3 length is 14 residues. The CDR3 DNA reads TGTGCCAGCTCACCAGGGGGGGGACGGACTGAAGCTTTCTTT. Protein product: CASSPGGGRTEAFF.

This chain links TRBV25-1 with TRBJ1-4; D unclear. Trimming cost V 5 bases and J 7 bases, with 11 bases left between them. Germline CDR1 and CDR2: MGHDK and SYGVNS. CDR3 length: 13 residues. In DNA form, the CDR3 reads TGTGCCAGCAGTTCTCCCTTCGGTGAAAAACTGTTTTTT. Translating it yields CASSSPFGEKLFF. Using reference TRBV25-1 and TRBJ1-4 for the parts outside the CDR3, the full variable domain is EADIYQTPRYLVIGTGKKITLECSQTMGHDKMYWYQQDPGMELHLIHYSYGVNSTEKGDLSSESTVSRIRTEHFPLTLESARPSHTSQYLCASSSPFGEKLFFGSGTQLSVL.

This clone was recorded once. The CDR3 coding sequence is TGTGCCAGCAGCTCGGCCCACGGGGGAGGCTATGGCTACACCTTC. Translated, it gives CASSSAHGGGYGYTF. The genes are TRBV6-5 and TRBJ1-2; perhaps TRBD1 as D (5 bases). V was shortened by 6 bases and J by 4 bases, with 18 bases between the two germline ends. This CDR3 comprises 15 residues. In germline, CDR1 is MNHEY, CDR2 SVGAGI.

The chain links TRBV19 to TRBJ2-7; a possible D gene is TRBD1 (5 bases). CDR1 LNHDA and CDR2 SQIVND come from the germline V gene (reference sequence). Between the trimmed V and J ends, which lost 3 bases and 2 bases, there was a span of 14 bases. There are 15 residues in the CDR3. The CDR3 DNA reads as TGTGCCAGTAGTATTGTGGCAGGGTGGCCCTACGAGCAGTACTTC. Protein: CASSIVAGWPYEQYF.

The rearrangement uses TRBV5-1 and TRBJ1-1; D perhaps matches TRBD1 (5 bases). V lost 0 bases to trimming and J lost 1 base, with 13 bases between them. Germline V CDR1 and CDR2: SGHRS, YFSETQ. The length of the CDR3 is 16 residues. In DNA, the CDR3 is TGCGCCAGCAGCTTGGCGAGCTCTACAGGGAACACTGAAGCTTTCTTT. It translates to CASSLASSTGNTEAFF.